The 2 T cell receptor beta chains below were found in one sample sequenced in a study of CD8 T cells in Susac syndrome. The RNA, about 0.5 to 1 ug, was put through reverse transcription using random hexamers. TCRdb redid the calling of the immunoSEQ multiplex PCR reads with MiXCR, one entry per CDR3 protein. The sample contains about 120,000 distinct CDR3 sequences, around 94% of which appear only once. Material: CD8+ T cells from PBMCs. The source is a human donor with Susac syndrome.

V gene TRBV27 combines with J gene TRBJ1-1; D gene unclear. Germline lookup yields CDR1 MNHEY and CDR2 SMNVEV (reference sequence). The V and J ends lost 4 bases and 0 bases respectively, with 15 bases between them. The length of the CDR3 is 16 residues. The CDR3 reads CASSSGFSLMNTEAFF. DNA of the CDR3: TGTGCCAGCAGTTCGGGGTTCTCTCTTATGAACACTGAAGCTTTCTTT.

The chain uses TRBV9 and TRBJ2-7; 7 bases are shared with TRBD1. The germline CDR1 and CDR2 sequences are SGDLS and YYNGEE. The CDR3 spans 14 residues. V shed 0 bases and J 3 bases; nucleotides not matched to a gene: 3. The chain's CDR3 is CASSVEGQFYEQYF. CDR3 coding DNA: TGTGCCAGCAGCGTAGAGGGACAGTTCTACGAGCAGTACTTC. Full variable domain (missing parts from reference TRBV9 and TRBJ2-7): DSGVTQTPKHLITATGQRVTLRCSPRSGDLSVYWYQQSLDQGLQFLIQYYNGEERAKGNILERFSAQQFPDLHSELNLSSLELGDSALYFCASSVEGQFYEQYFGPGTRLTVT.